These 10 T cell receptor beta chains share one sample of origin, sequenced in a study of identical twins. TCRdb analysed the 5' RACE reads with MiXCR anew, one entry per CDR3 protein. This table has 520,000 or so distinct CDR3 sequences, less than 25% appearing once. The data also belong to a second study, concerning T cells expressing NK-cell markers.

The sample comprised CD4+ T cells sorted from blood. Every receptor here comes from a woman aged 18-29 years in good health.

The chain carries TRBV7-8 and TRBJ2-7, with 8 bases fitting TRBD1. V lost 5 bases to trimming and J lost 4 bases; unmatched junction nucleotides: 10. The CDR3 covers 15 residues. Per the germline V gene, CDR1 is SGHVS and CDR2 is FQNEAQ. The CDR3 loop is CASSLYGQGRYEQYF. The CDR3, as DNA: TGTGCCAGCAGCCTATACGGACAGGGAAGGTACGAGCAGTACTTC.

This clonotype appeared many times. The rearrangement uses TRBV29-1 and TRBJ2-2; D uncertain. V lost 4 bases to trimming and J lost 6 bases, with 9 bases between them. Per germline, CDR1 SQVTM and CDR2 ANQGSEA. The CDR3 is made up of 12 amino acids. The CDR3 loop is CSVAVNAGELFF. DNA of the CDR3: TGCAGCGTTGCGGTAAACGCCGGGGAGCTGTTTTTT.

This clonotype was seen repeatedly, ten times or more. V is TRBV27 and J is TRBJ1-5; D gene unclear. The ends were cut back, 2 bases at V and 5 bases at J, with 7 bases in the middle. This CDR3 spans 13 amino acids. Germline CDR1 MNHEY, CDR2 SMNVEV (reference sequence). The CDR3 here is CASSLVRDQPQHF. The CDR3 nucleotides are TGTGCCAGCAGTTTAGTCCGCGATCAGCCCCAGCATTTT.

The chain links TRBV29-1 to TRBJ2-7; 8 nucleotides agree with TRBD1. Germline CDR1 reads SQVTM; CDR2 reads ANQGSEA. Trimming removed 7 bases from V and 2 bases from J; junction bases left unmatched: 7. The CDR3 is 13 amino acids. This chain's CDR3 is CSGMDRVTYEQYF. DNA for the CDR3: TGCAGCGGGATGGACAGGGTAACCTACGAGCAGTACTTC.

The count of this clonotype is one. The V gene is TRBV27, the J gene TRBJ2-1, with 7 bases identical to TRBD2. V trimming: 6 bases; J trimming: 16 bases; junction bases outside the gene matches: 15. From germline, CDR1 is MNHEY and CDR2 SMNVEV (reference sequence). The length of the CDR3 is 13 residues. In DNA, the CDR3 is TGTGCCAGCAGACTTAAGTTATCGACTAGCTCTTTCTTC. Translating gives CASRLKLSTSSFF.

The chain recombines TRBV27 with TRBJ2-3; 10 bases are shared with TRBD2. The germline CDR1 and CDR2 sequences are MNHEY and SMNVEV (reference sequence). V lost 1 base, J lost 0 bases, and 19 bases stayed unmatched. The CDR3 runs 22 residues. The CDR3 region has the DNA TGTGCCAGCAGTTTATTCTCCCGAACCGGGACTAGCGTTGTAGGGAGCACAGATACGCAGTATTTT. This encodes CASSLFSRTGTSVVGSTDTQYF.

The J gene is TRBJ1-1, the V gene TRBV18; D may be TRBD1 (5 bases). The CDR3 has 13 residues. V was pared by 1 base and J by 11 bases, with 14 bases between. Looked up from germline, CDR1 is KGHSH and CDR2 is LQKENI. The CDR3 DNA reads TGTGCCAGCTCACCACGGTCCCGAGAGGGGGCTTTCTTT. Translating gives CASSPRSREGAFF.

The V gene is TRBV3-1, the J gene TRBJ2-3; possible D gene TRBD1, 6 bases. V dropped 7 bases and J dropped 7 bases, with 24 bases sitting between them. This CDR3 has 16 amino acids. Germline V gene data show CDR1 as LGHDT and CDR2 as YNNKEL (reference sequence). CDR3 nucleotide sequence: TGTGCCAGCACCTTATTCAGGGGCGATGGCCCGAATACGCAGTATTTT. Protein product: CASTLFRGDGPNTQYF.

This clonotype was seen only a few times. The chain combines TRBV5-6 with TRBJ1-4; D is ambiguous. This CDR3 comprises 11 residues. Trimming removed 4 bases at V and 11 bases at J, with 9 bases between. Germline V gene lookup returns CDR1 SGHDT and CDR2 YYEEEE. This CDR3 is CASSAGGKLFF. CDR3 bases: TGTGCCAGCAGCGCCGGAGGGAAACTGTTTTTT.

This clonotype was counted between two and nine times. The chain has TRBV6-2 or TRBV6-3 and TRBJ2-2; 14 nucleotides line up with TRBD2. V lost 2 bases, J lost 6 bases, and 14 bases stayed unmatched. This CDR3 contains 20 residues. The germline CDR1 and CDR2 sequences are MNHEY and SVGEGT. The CDR3 loop reads CASSYGGLAGGPLRSGELFF. The CDR3 DNA is TGTGCCAGCAGTTACGGCGGACTAGCGGGAGGCCCCCTAAGGTCCGGGGAGCTGTTTTTT.